These T cell receptor beta chains were read from a single sample in a study of T cells in localized non-small cell lung cancer. The method was immunoSEQ multiplex PCR; TCRdb's version includes in-frame clones alone and lacks a portion of them. The sample has tens of thousands of clones; over 80% are singletons. The sequenced sample was peripheral blood, obtained before any cancer treatment. These receptors were obtained from a female donor older than 55 with stage I lung adenocarcinoma. CDR3s include the opening cysteine and the closing phenylalanine or tryptophan. Each record gives: D gene, V gene, J gene, clone size, CDR3 protein, CDR3 DNA. A D gene is named only where the DNA matches it firmly. Clone size is stated in some rows and not others, as once, few, many or a class when expanded.

D gene: .; V gene: TRBV7-9; J gene: TRBJ2-5; clone size: .; CDR3 protein: CASSLAEVFQETQYF; CDR3 DNA: TGTGCCAGCAGCTTAGCCGAGGTCTTCCAAGAGACCCAGTACTTC
D gene: .; V gene: TRBV6-6; J gene: TRBJ2-4; clone size: .; CDR3 protein: CASRSPSGTQKNIQYF; CDR3 DNA: TGTGCCAGCAGATCTCCCTCCGGGACCCAGAAAAACATTCAGTACTTC
D gene: .; V gene: TRBV29-1; J gene: TRBJ2-3; clone size: .; CDR3 protein: CSVTGVRTDTQYF; CDR3 DNA: TGCAGCGTTACGGGAGTTCGGACAGATACGCAGTATTTT
D gene: TRBD2; V gene: TRBV5-1; J gene: TRBJ2-7; clone size: .; CDR3 protein: CASTQIAGEAYEQYF; CDR3 DNA: TGCGCCAGCACCCAAATAGCGGGGGAGGCATACGAGCAGTACTTC
D gene: TRBD1; V gene: TRBV5-4; J gene: TRBJ1-1; clone size: .; CDR3 protein: CASSVGQGEAFF; CDR3 DNA: TGTGCCAGCAGCGTGGGACAGGGGGAAGCTTTCTTT
D gene: .; V gene: TRBV19; J gene: TRBJ2-5; clone size: .; CDR3 protein: CASSAPIGGYGTQYF; CDR3 DNA: TGTGCCAGTAGTGCCCCTATCGGGGGATACGGGACCCAGTACTTC
D gene: .; V gene: TRBV5-6; J gene: TRBJ1-1; clone size: .; CDR3 protein: CASTQFRGANTEAFF; CDR3 DNA: TGTGCCAGCACCCAGTTTCGGGGGGCAAACACTGAAGCTTTCTTT
D gene: TRBD2; V gene: TRBV7-6; J gene: TRBJ2-3; clone size: .; CDR3 protein: CASSLASGGDTDTQYF; CDR3 DNA: TGTGCCAGCAGCTTGGCTAGCGGGGGGGACACAGATACGCAGTATTTT
D gene: .; V gene: TRBV7-9; J gene: TRBJ2-5; clone size: .; CDR3 protein: CASSLYQGVETQYF; CDR3 DNA: TGTGCCAGCAGCTTATATCAGGGAGTAGAGACCCAGTACTTC
D gene: TRBD2; V gene: TRBV6-1; J gene: TRBJ2-4; clone size: .; CDR3 protein: CASSDSSGGKNIQYF; CDR3 DNA: TGTGCCAGCAGTGATTCTAGCGGGGGGAAAAACATTCAGTACTTC
D gene: .; V gene: TRBV2; J gene: TRBJ1-5; clone size: .; CDR3 protein: CASSDLRQAGPQHF; CDR3 DNA: TGTGCCAGCAGTGATCTTAGGCAAGCTGGGCCCCAGCATTTT
D gene: .; V gene: TRBV7-2; J gene: TRBJ1-1; clone size: .; CDR3 protein: CASSLGGGTEAFF; CDR3 DNA: TGTGCCAGCAGCTTAGGGGGCGGCACTGAAGCTTTCTTT
D gene: .; V gene: TRBV19; J gene: TRBJ2-1; clone size: few; CDR3 protein: CASSDRYDEQFF; CDR3 DNA: TGTGCCAGTAGTGACAGGTACGATGAGCAGTTCTTC
D gene: .; V gene: TRBV6-6; J gene: TRBJ1-4; clone size: .; CDR3 protein: CASSPPGGPSGKLFF; CDR3 DNA: TGTGCCAGCAGTCCTCCTGGGGGCCCATCCGGAAAACTGTTTTTT
D gene: TRBD2; V gene: TRBV28; J gene: TRBJ2-1; clone size: once; CDR3 protein: CASSLPGLANNEQFF; CDR3 DNA: TGTGCCAGCAGTCTACCGGGACTAGCGAACAATGAGCAGTTCTTC
D gene: .; V gene: TRBV18; J gene: TRBJ1-2; clone size: .; CDR3 protein: CASSPPGTAYGYTF; CDR3 DNA: TGTGCCAGCTCACCACCGGGAACAGCCTATGGCTACACCTTC
D gene: .; V gene: TRBV11-3; J gene: TRBJ2-5; clone size: .; CDR3 protein: CASSNTGREETQYF; CDR3 DNA: TGTGCCAGCAGTAATACAGGGAGGGAAGAGACCCAGTACTTC
D gene: .; V gene: TRBV2; J gene: TRBJ1-2; clone size: .; CDR3 protein: CASGGGPNYGYTF; CDR3 DNA: TGTGCCAGCGGAGGGGGACCGAACTATGGCTACACCTTC
D gene: TRBD2; V gene: TRBV19; J gene: TRBJ2-2; clone size: .; CDR3 protein: CASSIPSGGAGGELFF; CDR3 DNA: TGTGCCAGTAGTATCCCTAGCGGGGGGGCTGGCGGGGAGCTGTTTTTT